The T cell receptor beta chain described here comes from a study of metastatic and nonmetastatic thyroid tumors. Background on the study: The comparison covered peripheral blood and tumor or nodule tissue in malignant and benign thyroid patients.

Notes on the study in general: Malignant thyroid tumors reportedly exceeded benign nodules significantly in TCR beta diversity, with the difference appearing in blood and tumor.

On this clone: Its specificity is unknown.

Each patient went into thyroid surgery without having received any treatment. Per the original methods: Built for papillary thyroid cancer, a distant-metastasis classifier drew on CDR3 differences across clinicopathological groups. TCRdb called clones again from the PCR reads with MiXCR. These V and J calls derive from TCRdb rather than the authors' analysis. This sample carries roughly 15,000 clones, roughly 24% of them seen once, and the ten largest clones take 8.4%. The receptor was isolated from a female donor with papillary thyroid cancer or a benign thyroid nodule (not recorded which). Some clones in this sample may be carry-over from other donors' samples. What was sequenced was tumor tissue.

CDR3 amino acids: CSAPEYPTRSSYEQYF. The CDR3 bases are TGCAGTGCCCCGGAATATCCTACCCGGAGCTCCTACGAGCAGTACTTC. The chain employs TRBV20-1 and TRBJ2-7; D gene ambiguous. V was shortened by 6 bases and J by 0 bases, with 21 bases between the two germline ends. Germline assignment: CDR1 DFQATT and CDR2 SNEGSKA (reference sequence). The CDR3 totals 16 residues.